Described below is a single T cell receptor (beta chain) sequence and its context. The antigen is unknown. The length of the CDR3 is 13 residues. Trimming cost V 0 bases and J 10 bases, with 13 bases left between them. CDR1 SGHRS and CDR2 YFSETQ come from the germline V gene. This entry belongs to a study of PD-1 blockade in classical Hodgkin lymphoma. The time point is: cycle 4 day 1 (C4D1), after about 6 weeks of nivolumab. Each patient relapsed following autologous stem cell transplantation, and prior brentuximab vedotin exposure differed. Sequencing was performed with immunoSEQ multiplex PCR; in TCRdb, only in-frame clones are kept and a portion is missing. The sample records about 64,000 clones, roughly nine tenths being singletons. Overall study results and limits: Whatever underlies the repertoire differences (possibly disease activity or prior therapy) remains undefined. By C4D1 there was a significant rise in CD4+ TCR diversity but not in CD8+ TCR diversity. Exclusion applied to patients who initiated nivolumab less than 1 year following ASCT. Newly diagnosed patients reportedly had lower baseline TCR diversity than healthy donors.

The source material was peripheral blood mononuclear cells (PBMCs), sampled before the fourth cycle of nivolumab. This TCR was sampled from a human donor with classical Hodgkin lymphoma. The chain uses TRBV5-1 and TRBJ1-1, with unresolved D. CDR3 amino acids: CASSLDVGYIAFF. The DNA for the CDR3 is TGCGCCAGCAGCTTGGATGTGGGCTACATAGCTTTCTTT.